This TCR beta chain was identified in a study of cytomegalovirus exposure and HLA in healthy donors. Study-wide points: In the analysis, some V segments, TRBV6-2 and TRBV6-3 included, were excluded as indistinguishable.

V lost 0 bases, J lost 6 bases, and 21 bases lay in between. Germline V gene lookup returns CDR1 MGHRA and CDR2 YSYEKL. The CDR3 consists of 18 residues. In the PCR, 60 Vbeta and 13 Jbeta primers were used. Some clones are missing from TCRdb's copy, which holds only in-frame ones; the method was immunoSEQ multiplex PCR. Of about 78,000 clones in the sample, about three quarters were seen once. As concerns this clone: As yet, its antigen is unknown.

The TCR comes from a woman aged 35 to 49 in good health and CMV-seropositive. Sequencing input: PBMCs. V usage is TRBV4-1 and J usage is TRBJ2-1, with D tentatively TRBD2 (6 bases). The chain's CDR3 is CASSQEELRAGLGNEQFF. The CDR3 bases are TGCGCCAGCAGCCAAGAAGAGCTCAGGGCGGGATTGGGCAATGAGCAGTTCTTC.